This TCR beta chain was obtained from a study of PD-1 blockade in classical Hodgkin lymphoma. General study results and limits: Complete responders matched newly diagnosed patients in baseline diversity.

Each of the patients experienced relapse following autologous stem cell transplantation, and their brentuximab vedotin exposure differed. Method: immunoSEQ multiplex PCR; TCRdb's copy keeps in-frame clones and lacks some. The sample carries around 150,000 clones, about four fifths recorded once. CDR1 is SQVTM and CDR2 is ANQGSEA in the germline V gene. The CDR3 extends over 11 amino acids. With 6 bases clipped from V and 2 bases from J, the junction kept 0 bases outside the gene matches. As regards this clone: Its antigen is still unknown.

The clonotype comes from a human donor with classical Hodgkin lymphoma. Material: peripheral blood mononuclear cells (PBMCs), obtained before the second cycle of nivolumab. V is TRBV29-1 and J is TRBJ1-2; 7 positions match TRBD1. Here the CDR3 reads CSVTGNYGYTF. In nucleotides, the CDR3 is TGCAGCGTGACAGGGAACTATGGCTACACCTTC.